This T cell receptor beta chain was recovered during a study of blood T cell repertoires in COVID-19. Study-level information: Samples representing acute and convalescent COVID-19 were sourced from the United States, Italy and Spain.

Clones were sequenced by immunoSEQ multiplex PCR, and TCRdb holds only the in-frame ones, with some missing. The table lists under 60,000 clones, 75% to 80% of them singletons. The CDR3 covers 13 residues. The V gene lost 4 bases and the J gene lost 1 base, with 7 bases spanning the gap. The germline V gene encodes CDR1 LGHDT and CDR2 YNNKEL (reference sequence). The receptor was derived from a human donor with active or convalescent COVID-19. The donor label of this sample is uncertain. The rearrangement links TRBV3-1 (or the pseudogene TRBV3-2) to TRBJ1-2; D remains ambiguous. Sequences were obtained from peripheral blood. The CDR3 DNA is TGTGCCAGCAGCCCGACTGATAACTATGGCTACACCTTC. This sequence encodes CASSPTDNYGYTF.